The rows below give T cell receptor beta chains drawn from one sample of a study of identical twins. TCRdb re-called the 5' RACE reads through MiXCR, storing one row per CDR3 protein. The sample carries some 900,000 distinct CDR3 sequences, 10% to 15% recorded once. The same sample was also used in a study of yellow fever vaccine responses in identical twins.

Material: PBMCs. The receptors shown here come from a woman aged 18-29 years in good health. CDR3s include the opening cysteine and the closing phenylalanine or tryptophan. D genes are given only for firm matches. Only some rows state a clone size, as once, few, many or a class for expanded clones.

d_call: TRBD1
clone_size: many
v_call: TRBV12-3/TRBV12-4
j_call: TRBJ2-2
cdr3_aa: CASSFGAGGKAGELFF
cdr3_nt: TGTGCCAGCAGTTTTGGTGCAGGGGGCAAGGCCGGGGAGCTGTTTTTT

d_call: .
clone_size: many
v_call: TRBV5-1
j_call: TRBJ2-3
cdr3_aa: CASSLGTTQDNTQYF
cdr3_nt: TGCGCCAGCAGCTTGGGCACCACGCAAGATAATACGCAGTATTTT

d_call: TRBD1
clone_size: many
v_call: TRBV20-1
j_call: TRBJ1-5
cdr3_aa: CSARDGQGYSNQPQHF
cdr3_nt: TGCAGTGCCCGCGACGGACAGGGTTACAGCAATCAGCCCCAGCATTTT

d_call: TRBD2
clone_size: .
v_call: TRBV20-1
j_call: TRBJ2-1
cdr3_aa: CSAKRGYNEQFF
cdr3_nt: TGCAGTGCGAAGCGGGGTTACAATGAGCAGTTCTTC

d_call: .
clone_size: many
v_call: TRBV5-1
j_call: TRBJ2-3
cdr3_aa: CASSRQGEGQYF
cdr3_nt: TGCGCCAGCAGCAGGCAGGGCGAAGGGCAGTATTTT

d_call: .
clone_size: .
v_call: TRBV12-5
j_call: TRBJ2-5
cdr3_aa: CASASAGQETQYF
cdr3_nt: TGTGCTAGTGCTAGTGCGGGCCAAGAGACCCAGTACTTC

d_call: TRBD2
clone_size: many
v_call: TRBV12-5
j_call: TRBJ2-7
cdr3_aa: CASLGGSSYEQYF
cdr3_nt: TGTGCTAGTCTTGGCGGGAGCTCCTACGAGCAGTACTTC

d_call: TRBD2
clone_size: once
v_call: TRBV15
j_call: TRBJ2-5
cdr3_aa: CATRRLAGGSEETQYF
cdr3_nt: TGTGCCACCAGGCGGCTAGCGGGGGGGTCCGAAGAGACCCAGTACTTC

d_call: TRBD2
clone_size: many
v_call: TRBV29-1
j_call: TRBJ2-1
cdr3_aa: CSVRGDDRSSYNEQFF
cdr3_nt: TGCAGCGTTCGGGGGGATGACCGGAGCTCCTACAATGAGCAGTTCTTC

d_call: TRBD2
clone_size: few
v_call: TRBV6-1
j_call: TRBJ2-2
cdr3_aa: CASTKTSGGAGGELFF
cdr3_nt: TGTGCCAGCACCAAGACTAGCGGGGGGGCCGGCGGGGAGCTGTTTTTT

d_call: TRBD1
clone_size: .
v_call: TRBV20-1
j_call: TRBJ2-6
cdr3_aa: CSAPPSDRAGANVLTF
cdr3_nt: TGCAGTGCCCCACCCTCTGACAGGGCTGGGGCCAACGTCCTGACTTTC

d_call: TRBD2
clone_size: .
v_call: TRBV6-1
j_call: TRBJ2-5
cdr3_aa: CASRLAGGVGETQYF
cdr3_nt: TGTGCCAGCAGGCTAGCGGGAGGGGTCGGGGAGACCCAGTACTTC

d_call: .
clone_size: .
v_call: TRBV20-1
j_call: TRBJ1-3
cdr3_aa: CSARDWGSGNTIYF
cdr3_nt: TGCAGTGCTAGAGATTGGGGATCTGGAAACACCATATATTTT

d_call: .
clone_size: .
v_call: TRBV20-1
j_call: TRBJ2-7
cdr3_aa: CSASNPGDGYFEQYF
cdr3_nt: TGCAGTGCTAGCAATCCCGGGGACGGATACTTCGAGCAGTACTTC

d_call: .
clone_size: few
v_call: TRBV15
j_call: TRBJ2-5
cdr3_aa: CATSRDLKETQYF
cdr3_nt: TGTGCCACCAGCAGAGATCTCAAAGAGACCCAGTACTTC

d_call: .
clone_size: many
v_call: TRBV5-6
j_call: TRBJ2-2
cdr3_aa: CASRNGQNTGELFF
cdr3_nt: TGTGCCAGCAGGAACGGACAGAACACCGGGGAGCTGTTTTTT

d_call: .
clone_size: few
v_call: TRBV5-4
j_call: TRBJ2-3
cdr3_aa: CASSRSGGPLDTQYF
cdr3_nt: TGTGCCAGCAGCCGTAGCGGAGGCCCGCTGGATACGCAGTATTTT

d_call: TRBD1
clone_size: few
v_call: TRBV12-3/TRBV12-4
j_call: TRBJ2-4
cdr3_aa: CASSKPGQGASGDIQYF
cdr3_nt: TGTGCCAGCAGTAAGCCGGGACAGGGGGCGAGTGGAGACATTCAGTACTTC

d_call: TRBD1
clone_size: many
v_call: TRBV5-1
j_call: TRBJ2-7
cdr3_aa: CASSSSLQGAVYEQYF
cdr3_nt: TGCGCCAGCAGCTCTAGCTTACAGGGGGCAGTCTACGAGCAGTACTTC

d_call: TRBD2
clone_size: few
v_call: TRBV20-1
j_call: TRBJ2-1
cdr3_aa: CSARDTAGTRNNEQFF
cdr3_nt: TGCAGTGCTAGAGATACCGCCGGGACTAGAAACAATGAGCAGTTCTTC

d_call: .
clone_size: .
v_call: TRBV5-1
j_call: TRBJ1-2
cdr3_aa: CASFPDGSNYGYTF
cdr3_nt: TGCGCCAGCTTCCCGGACGGCTCTAACTATGGCTACACCTTC

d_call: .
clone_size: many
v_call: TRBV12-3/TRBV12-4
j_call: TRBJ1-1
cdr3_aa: CASSYRREMNTEAFF
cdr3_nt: TGTGCCAGCAGTTACCGGAGGGAGATGAACACTGAAGCTTTCTTT

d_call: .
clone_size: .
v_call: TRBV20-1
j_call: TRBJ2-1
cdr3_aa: CSARGGGVGEQFF
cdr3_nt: TGCAGTGCTAGAGGGGGTGGGGTGGGGGAGCAGTTCTTC

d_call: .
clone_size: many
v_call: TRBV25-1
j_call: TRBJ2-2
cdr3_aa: CASSEWANTGELFF
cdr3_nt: TGTGCCAGCAGTGAATGGGCAAACACCGGGGAGCTGTTTTTT

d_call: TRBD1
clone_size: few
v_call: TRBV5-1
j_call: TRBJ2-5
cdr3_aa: CASSLETGREETQYF
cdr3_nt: TGCGCCAGCAGCTTGGAGACAGGGCGGGAAGAGACCCAGTACTTC

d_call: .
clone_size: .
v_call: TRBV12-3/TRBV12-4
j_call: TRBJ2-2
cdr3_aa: CASSLPGGNTGELFF
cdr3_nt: TGTGCCAGCAGTTTACCGGGGGGCAACACCGGGGAGCTGTTTTTT

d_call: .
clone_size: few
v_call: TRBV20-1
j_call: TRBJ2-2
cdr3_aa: CSARTNPAGELFF
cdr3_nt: TGCAGTGCTAGAACCAACCCCGCCGGGGAGCTGTTTTTT

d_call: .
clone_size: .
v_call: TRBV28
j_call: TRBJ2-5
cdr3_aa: CASTPSDRGTQYF
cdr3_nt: TGTGCCAGCACCCCTTCAGACCGAGGGACCCAGTACTTC

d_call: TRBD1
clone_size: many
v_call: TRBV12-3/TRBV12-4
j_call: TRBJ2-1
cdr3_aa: CASLGSGTGGFNEQFF
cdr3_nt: TGTGCCAGCTTGGGGAGCGGGACAGGGGGCTTCAATGAGCAGTTCTTC

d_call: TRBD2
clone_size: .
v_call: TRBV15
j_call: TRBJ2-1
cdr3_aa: CATSPDGALADNEQFF
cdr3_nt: TGTGCCACCAGCCCCGACGGCGCCCTAGCGGACAATGAGCAGTTCTTC

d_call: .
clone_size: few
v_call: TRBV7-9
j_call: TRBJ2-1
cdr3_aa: CASSSPRDLYNEQFF
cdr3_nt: TGTGCCAGCAGCTCACCCCGGGACCTCTACAATGAGCAGTTCTTC

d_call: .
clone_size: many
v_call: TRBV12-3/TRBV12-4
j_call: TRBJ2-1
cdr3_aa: CASSPDSPHNEQFF
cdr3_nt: TGTGCCAGCAGCCCTGACTCCCCTCACAATGAGCAGTTCTTC

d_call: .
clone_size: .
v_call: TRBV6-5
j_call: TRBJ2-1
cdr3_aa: CASSYQTVNSYNEQFF
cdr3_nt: TGTGCCAGCAGTTACCAGACAGTTAACTCCTACAATGAGCAGTTCTTC

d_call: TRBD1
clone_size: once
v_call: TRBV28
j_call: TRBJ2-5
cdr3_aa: CATSSWTGGSKATQYF
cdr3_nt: TGTGCCACCTCGTCTTGGACAGGGGGATCAAAAGCTACCCAGTACTTC

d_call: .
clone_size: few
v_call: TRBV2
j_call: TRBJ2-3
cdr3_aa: CASNRVAGDTQYF
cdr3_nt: TGTGCCAGCAACCGGGTGGCGGGGGATACGCAGTATTTT

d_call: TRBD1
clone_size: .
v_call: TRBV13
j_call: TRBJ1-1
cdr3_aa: CASSVAGTGLLLTEAFF
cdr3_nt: TGTGCCAGCAGCGTAGCAGGGACAGGGTTATTGTTGACTGAAGCTTTCTTT

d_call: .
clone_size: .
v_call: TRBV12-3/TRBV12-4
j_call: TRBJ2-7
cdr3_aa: CASSLVWGARSYEQYF
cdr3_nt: TGTGCCAGCAGTTTAGTTTGGGGGGCGCGCTCCTACGAGCAGTACTTC

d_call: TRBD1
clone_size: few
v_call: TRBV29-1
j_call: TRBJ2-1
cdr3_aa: CSVDRGQGQGNEQFF
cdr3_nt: TGCAGCGTTGATAGGGGACAGGGCCAGGGCAATGAGCAGTTCTTC

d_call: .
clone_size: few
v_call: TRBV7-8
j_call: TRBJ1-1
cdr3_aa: CASSPYVMNTEAFF
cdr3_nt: TGTGCCAGCAGCCCCTATGTGATGAACACTGAAGCTTTCTTT

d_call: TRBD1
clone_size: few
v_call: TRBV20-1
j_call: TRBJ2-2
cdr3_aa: CSARSRGQFANTGELFF
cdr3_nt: TGCAGTGCTAGATCCCGGGGACAGTTCGCGAACACCGGGGAGCTGTTTTTT

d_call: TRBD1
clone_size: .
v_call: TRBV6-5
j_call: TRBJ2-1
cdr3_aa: CASSYEGTGRNEQFF
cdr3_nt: TGTGCCAGCAGTTACGAGGGGACAGGGCGTAATGAGCAGTTCTTC

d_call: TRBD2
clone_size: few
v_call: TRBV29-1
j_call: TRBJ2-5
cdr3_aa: CSGERGETQYF
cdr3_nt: TGCAGTGGAGAGCGGGGTGAGACCCAGTACTTC

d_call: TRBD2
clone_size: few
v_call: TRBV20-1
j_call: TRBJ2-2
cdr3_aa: CSARDPAGTSGRGTGELFF
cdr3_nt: TGCAGTGCTAGAGATCCTGCCGGGACTAGCGGGAGGGGAACCGGGGAGCTGTTTTTT

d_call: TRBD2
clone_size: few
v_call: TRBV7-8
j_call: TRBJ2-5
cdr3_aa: CASSQSGTSGRVEETQYF
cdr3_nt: TGTGCCAGCAGCCAGTCGGGGACTAGCGGGAGGGTAGAAGAGACCCAGTACTTC

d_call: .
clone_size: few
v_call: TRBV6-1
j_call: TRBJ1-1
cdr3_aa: CASSSVPGNTEAFF
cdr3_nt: TGTGCCAGCAGTAGCGTGCCGGGGAACACTGAAGCTTTCTTT

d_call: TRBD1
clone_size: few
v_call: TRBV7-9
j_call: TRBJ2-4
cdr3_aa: CASSSDRDSENIQYF
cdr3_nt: TGTGCCAGCAGCTCAGACAGGGATTCGGAAAACATTCAGTACTTC

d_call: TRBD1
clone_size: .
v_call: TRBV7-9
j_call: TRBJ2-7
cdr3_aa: CASSLTGSHYEQYF
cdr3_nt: TGTGCCAGCAGCTTGACAGGGTCCCACTACGAGCAGTACTTC

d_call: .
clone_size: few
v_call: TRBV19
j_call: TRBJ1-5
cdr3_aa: CASSIVLDRAGNQPQHF
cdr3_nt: TGTGCCAGTAGTATAGTCCTCGATAGGGCAGGCAATCAGCCCCAGCATTTT

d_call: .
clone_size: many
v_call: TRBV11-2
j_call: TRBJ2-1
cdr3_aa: CASSHSGRSSYNEQFF
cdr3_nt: TGTGCCAGCAGCCATAGCGGACGAAGCTCCTACAATGAGCAGTTCTTC

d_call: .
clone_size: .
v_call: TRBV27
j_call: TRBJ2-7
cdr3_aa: CASSLLGTAEQYF
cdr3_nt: TGTGCCAGCAGTTTACTCGGGACCGCCGAGCAGTACTTC

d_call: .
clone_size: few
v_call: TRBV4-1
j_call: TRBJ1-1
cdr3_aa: CASSHPGTHTTRAFF
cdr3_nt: TGCGCCAGCAGCCATCCCGGGACTCATACCACCCGAGCTTTCTTT

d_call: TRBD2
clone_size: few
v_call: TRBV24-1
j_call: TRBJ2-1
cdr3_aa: CAAGTSGRGYEQFF
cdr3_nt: TGTGCCGCAGGTACTAGCGGGAGGGGGTATGAGCAGTTCTTC

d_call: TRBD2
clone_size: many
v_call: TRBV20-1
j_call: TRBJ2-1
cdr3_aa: CSARGSGRGYGNEQFF
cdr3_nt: TGCAGTGCTAGAGGTAGCGGGAGGGGGTACGGGAATGAGCAGTTCTTC

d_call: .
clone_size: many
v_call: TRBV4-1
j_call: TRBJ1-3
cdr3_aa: CASSQYGVGNTIYF
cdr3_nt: TGCGCCAGCAGCCAGTACGGGGTCGGAAACACCATATATTTT

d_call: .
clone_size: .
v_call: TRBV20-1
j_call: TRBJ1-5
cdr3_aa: CSARDAQHSNQPQHF
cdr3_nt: TGCAGTGCTAGAGATGCCCAGCATAGCAATCAGCCCCAGCATTTT

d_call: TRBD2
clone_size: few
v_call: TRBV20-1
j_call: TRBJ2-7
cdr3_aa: CSARVTSGGMMKSYEQYF
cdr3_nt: TGCAGTGCTAGAGTTACTAGCGGGGGAATGATGAAGTCCTACGAGCAGTACTTC

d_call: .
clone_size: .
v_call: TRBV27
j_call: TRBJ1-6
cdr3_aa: CASGLQSSYNSPLHF
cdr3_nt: TGTGCCAGCGGACTTCAGAGCTCCTATAATTCACCCCTCCACTTT